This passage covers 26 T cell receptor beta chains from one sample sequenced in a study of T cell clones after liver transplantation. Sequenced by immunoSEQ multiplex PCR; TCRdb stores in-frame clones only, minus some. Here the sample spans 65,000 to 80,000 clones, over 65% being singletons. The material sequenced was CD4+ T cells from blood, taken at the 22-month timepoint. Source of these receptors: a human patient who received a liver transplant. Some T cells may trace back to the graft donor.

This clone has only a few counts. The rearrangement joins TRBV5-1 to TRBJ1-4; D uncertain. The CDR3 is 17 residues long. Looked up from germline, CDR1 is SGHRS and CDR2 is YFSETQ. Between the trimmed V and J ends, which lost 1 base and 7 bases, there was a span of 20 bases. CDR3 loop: CASSLRAHLSDPEKLFF. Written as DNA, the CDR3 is TGCGCCAGCAGCTTGCGGGCTCACTTATCCGACCCTGAAAAACTGTTTTTT.

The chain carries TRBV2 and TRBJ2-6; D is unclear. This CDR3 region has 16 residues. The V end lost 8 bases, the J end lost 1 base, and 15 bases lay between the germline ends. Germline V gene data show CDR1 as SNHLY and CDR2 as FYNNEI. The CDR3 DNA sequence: TGTGCCAGCCGCCGGATTATTGGATCTGGGGCCAACGTCCTGACTTTC. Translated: CASRRIIGSGANVLTF. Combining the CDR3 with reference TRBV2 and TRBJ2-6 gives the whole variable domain EPEVTQTPSHQVTQMGQEVILRCVPISNHLYFYWYRQILGQKVEFLVSFYNNEISEKSEIFDDQFSVERPDGSNFTLKIRSTKLEDSAMYFCASRRIIGSGANVLTFGAGSRLTVL.

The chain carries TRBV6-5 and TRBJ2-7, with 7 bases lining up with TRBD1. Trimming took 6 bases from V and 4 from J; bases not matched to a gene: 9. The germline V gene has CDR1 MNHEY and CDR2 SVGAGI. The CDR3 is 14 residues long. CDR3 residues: CASRVGGGSYEQYF. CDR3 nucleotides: TGTGCCAGCAGAGTAGGGGGCGGATCTTACGAGCAGTACTTC.

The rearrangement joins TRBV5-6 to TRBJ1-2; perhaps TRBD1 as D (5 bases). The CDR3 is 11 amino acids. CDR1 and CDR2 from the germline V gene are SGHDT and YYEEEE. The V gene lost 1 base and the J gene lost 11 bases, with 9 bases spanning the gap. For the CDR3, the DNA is TGTGCCAGCAGCTTGTCAGGGACGTACACCTTC. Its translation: CASSLSGTYTF.

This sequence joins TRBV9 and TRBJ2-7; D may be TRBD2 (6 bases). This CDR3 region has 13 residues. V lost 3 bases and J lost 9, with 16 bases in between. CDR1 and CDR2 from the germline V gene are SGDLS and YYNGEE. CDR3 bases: TGTGCCAGCAGCGCTGGCCTTCACGGGGGGCAGTACTTC. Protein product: CASSAGLHGGQYF.

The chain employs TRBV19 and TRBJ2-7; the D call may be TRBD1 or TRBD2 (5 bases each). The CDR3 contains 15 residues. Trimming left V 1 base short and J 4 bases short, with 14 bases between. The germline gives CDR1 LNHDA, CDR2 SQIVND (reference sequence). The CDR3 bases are TGTGCCAGTAGTATAGCCATCGGCAGGGAGTACGAGCAGTACTTC. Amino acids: CASSIAIGREYEQYF.

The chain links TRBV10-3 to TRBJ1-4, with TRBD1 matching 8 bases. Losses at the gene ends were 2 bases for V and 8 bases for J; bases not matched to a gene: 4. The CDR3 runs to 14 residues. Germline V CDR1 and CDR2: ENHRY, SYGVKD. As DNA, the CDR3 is TGTGCCATCAGTGAGGGACAGGGAGGCGAAAAACTGTTTTTT. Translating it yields CAISEGQGGEKLFF.

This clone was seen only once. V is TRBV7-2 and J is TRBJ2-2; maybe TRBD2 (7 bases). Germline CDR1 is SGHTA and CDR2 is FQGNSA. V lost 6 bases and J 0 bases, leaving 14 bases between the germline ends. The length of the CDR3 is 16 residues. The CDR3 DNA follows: TGTGCCAGCAGGAGAGGGGGGGCGACGAACACCGGGGAGCTGTTTTTT. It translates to CASRRGGATNTGELFF. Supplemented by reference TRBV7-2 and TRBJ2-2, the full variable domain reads GAGVSQSPSNKVTEKGKDVELRCDPISGHTALYWYRQSLGQGLEFLIYFQGNSAPDKSGLPSDRFSAERTGGSVSTLTIQRTQQEDSAVYLCASRRGGATNTGELFFGEGSRLTVL.

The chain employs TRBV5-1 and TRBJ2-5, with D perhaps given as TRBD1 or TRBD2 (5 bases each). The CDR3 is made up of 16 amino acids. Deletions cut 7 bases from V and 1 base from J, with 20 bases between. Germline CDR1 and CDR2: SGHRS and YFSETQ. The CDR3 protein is CASLPGEGLIQETQYF. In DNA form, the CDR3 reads TGCGCCAGCCTCCCGGGCGAGGGGTTGATCCAAGAGACCCAGTACTTC.

The CDR3 region is CASSGGTSGQETQYF. The CDR3 nucleotides read TGTGCCAGCAGTGGCGGGACTAGCGGACAAGAGACCCAGTACTTC. This chain connects TRBV28 to TRBJ2-5, with TRBD2 matching over 11 bases. Germline CDR1 and CDR2: MDHEN and SYDVKM. V gave up 5 bases and J gave up 2 bases; unmatched junction bases: 4. The CDR3 sequence is 15 residues long.

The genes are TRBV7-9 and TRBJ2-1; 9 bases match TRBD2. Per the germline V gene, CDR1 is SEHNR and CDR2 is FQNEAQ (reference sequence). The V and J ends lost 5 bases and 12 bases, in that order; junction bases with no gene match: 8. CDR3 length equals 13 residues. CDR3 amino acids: CASSPGLAFGQFF. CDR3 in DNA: TGTGCCAGCAGCCCGGGACTAGCATTCGGGCAGTTCTTC. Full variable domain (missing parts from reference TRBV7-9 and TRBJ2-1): DTGVSQNPRHKITKRGQNVTFRCDPISEHNRLYWYRQTLGQGPEFLTYFQNEAQLEKSRLLSDRFSAERPKGSFSTLEIQRTEQGDSAMYLCASSPGLAFGQFFGPGTRLTVL.

The DNA of the CDR3 is TGTGCCAGTAGCCTGGGGGGACAGATCAATCAGCCCCAGCATTTT. Translated, it gives CASSLGGQINQPQHF. The chain carries TRBV19 and TRBJ1-5; 7 bases agree with TRBD1. V dropped 6 bases and J dropped 3; count of bases not matched to a gene: 8. There are 15 residues in the CDR3. Per germline, CDR1 LNHDA and CDR2 SQIVND (reference sequence). Full variable domain (missing parts from reference TRBV19 and TRBJ1-5): DGGITQSPKYLFRKEGQNVTLSCEQNLNHDAMYWYRQDPGQGLRLIYYSQIVNDFQKGDIAEGYSVSREKKESFPLTVTSAQKNPTAFYLCASSLGGQINQPQHFGDGTRLSIL.

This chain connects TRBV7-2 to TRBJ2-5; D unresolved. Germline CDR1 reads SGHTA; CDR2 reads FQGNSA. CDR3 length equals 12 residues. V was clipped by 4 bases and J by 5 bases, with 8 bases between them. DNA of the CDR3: TGTGCCAGCAGCTCCTACTATGAGACCCAGTACTTC. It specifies CASSSYYETQYF.

CDR3 sequence: CASSPTIRQGGGEAFF. CDR3 in DNA: TGTGCCAGCAGCCCCACGATTCGACAGGGCGGTGGTGAAGCTTTCTTT. The chain has TRBV5-6 and TRBJ1-1; 7 bases align to TRBD1. The CDR3 is 16 residues long. V was clipped by 4 bases and J by 7 bases; unmatched bases: 16. Per the germline V gene, CDR1 is SGHDT and CDR2 is YYEEEE.

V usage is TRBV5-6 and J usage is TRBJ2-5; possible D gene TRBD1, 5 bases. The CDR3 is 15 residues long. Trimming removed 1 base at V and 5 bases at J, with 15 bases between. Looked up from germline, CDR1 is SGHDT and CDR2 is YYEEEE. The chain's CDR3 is CASSLSGRVKETQYF. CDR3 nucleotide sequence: TGTGCCAGCAGCTTGAGTGGCAGGGTGAAGGAGACCCAGTACTTC.

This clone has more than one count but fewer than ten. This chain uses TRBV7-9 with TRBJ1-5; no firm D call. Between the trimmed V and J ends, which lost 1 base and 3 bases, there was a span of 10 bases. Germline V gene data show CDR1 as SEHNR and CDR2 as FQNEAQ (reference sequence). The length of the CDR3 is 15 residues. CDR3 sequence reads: CASSLGAGANQPQHF. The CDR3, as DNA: TGTGCCAGCAGCTTAGGGGCCGGCGCCAATCAGCCCCAGCATTTT.

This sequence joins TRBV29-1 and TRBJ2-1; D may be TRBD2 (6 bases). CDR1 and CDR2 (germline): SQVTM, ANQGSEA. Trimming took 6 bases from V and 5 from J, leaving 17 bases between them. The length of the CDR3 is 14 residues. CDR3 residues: CSVKPGLPHNEQFF. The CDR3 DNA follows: TGCAGCGTCAAACCGGGACTCCCCCACAATGAGCAGTTCTTC.

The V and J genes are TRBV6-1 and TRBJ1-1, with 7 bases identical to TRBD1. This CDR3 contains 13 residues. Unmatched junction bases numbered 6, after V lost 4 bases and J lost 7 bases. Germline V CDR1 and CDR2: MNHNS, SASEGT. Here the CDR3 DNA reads TGTGCCAGCAGTGCCTCCTGGGACAGTGAAGCTTTCTTT. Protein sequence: CASSASWDSEAFF.

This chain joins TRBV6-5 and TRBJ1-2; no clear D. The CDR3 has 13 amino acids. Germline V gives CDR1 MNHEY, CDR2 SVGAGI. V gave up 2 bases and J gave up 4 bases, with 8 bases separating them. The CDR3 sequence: CASSYGQIYGYTF. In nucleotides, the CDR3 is TGTGCCAGCAGTTACGGGCAGATCTATGGCTACACCTTC.

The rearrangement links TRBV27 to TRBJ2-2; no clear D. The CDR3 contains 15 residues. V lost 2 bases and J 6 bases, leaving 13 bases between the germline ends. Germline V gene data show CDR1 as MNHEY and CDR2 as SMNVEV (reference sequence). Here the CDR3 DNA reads TGTGCCAGCAGTTTACGTCGGCAGGACCCCGGGGAGCTGTTTTTT. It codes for CASSLRRQDPGELFF.

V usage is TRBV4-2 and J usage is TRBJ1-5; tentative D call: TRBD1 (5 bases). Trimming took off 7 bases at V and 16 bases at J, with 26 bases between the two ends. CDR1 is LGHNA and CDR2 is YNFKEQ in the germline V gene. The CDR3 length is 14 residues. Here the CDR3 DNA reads TGTGCCAGCATTTCCCGGGGGGAGAGGATAGCGGGCCATTTT. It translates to CASISRGERIAGHF.

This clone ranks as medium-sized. The CDR3 reads CASSLGRTGGEAFF. Here the CDR3 DNA reads TGTGCCAGCAGCTTAGGGCGAACAGGGGGTGAAGCTTTCTTT. The chain carries TRBV7-2 and TRBJ1-1, with 8 nucleotides matching TRBD1. The CDR3 extends over 14 amino acids. Trimming removed 1 base from V and 7 bases from J; junction bases left unmatched: 5. Germline-derived CDR1 and CDR2 are SGHTA and FQGNSA.

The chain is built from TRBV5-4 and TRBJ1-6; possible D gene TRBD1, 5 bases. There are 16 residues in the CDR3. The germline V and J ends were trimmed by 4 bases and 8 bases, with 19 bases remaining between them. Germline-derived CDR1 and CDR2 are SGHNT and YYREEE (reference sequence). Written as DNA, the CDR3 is TGTGCCAGCAGCAACCCCTCGGAGGGACTATATTCACCCCTCCACTTT. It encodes CASSNPSEGLYSPLHF.

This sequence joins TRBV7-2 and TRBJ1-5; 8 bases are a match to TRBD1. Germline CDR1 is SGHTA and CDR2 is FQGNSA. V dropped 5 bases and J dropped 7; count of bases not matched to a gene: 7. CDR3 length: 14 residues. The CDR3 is CASSNSDRGQPQHF. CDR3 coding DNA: TGTGCCAGCAGCAACTCCGACAGGGGCCAGCCCCAGCATTTT.

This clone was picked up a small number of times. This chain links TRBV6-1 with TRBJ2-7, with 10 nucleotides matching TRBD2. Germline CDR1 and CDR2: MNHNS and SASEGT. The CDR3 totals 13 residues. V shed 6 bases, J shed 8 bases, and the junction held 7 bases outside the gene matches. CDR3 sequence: CASRKAGGPQQYF. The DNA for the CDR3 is TGTGCCAGCAGGAAAGCGGGAGGGCCCCAGCAGTACTTC.

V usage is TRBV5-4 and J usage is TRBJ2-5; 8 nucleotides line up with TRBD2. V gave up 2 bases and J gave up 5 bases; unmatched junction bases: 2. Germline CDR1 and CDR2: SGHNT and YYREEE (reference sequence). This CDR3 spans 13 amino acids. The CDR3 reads CASSFGGRETQYF. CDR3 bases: TGTGCCAGCAGCTTCGGCGGGAGGGAGACCCAGTACTTC.